This TCR beta chain was found in a study of T cell responses to AZD1222 COVID-19 vaccine. Profiled with immunoSEQ multiplex PCR; TCRdb holds only in-frame clones, not every one. This sample yields about 130,000 clones, of which about 90% are seen a single time; 3.5% to 5% belongs to the top ten. About this clone itself: Its specificity is unknown.

Regarding the study as a whole: Nearly half of spike-specific TCRs reportedly go after variant regions that carry no mutations. Vaccine-related CD4 TCRs covered spike, predominating at 160-218 and 743-854. The donor cohort was predominantly white British with a female majority, and clonal diversity may have been underestimated.

The CDR3 sequence is 15 residues long. CDR1 and CDR2 (germline): GTSNPN, SVGIG (reference sequence). Trimming left V 4 bases short and J 0 bases short, with 15 bases between. The clonotype was recovered from an adult in good health. V is TRBV30 and J is TRBJ1-1; unclear D gene. The source was peripheral blood, collected on day 0 of AZD1222 vaccination. The CDR3 region has the DNA TGTGCCTGGAAGTATAACGAAGGAATGAACACTGAAGCTTTCTTT. Amino acid sequence: CAWKYNEGMNTEAFF. Full variable domain (rest looked up from reference TRBV30 and TRBJ1-1): SQTIHQWPATLVQPVGSPLSLECTVEGTSNPNLYWYRQAAGRGLQLLFYSVGIGQISSEVPQNLSASRPQDRQFILSSKKLLLSDSGFYLCAWKYNEGMNTEAFFGQGTRLTVV.